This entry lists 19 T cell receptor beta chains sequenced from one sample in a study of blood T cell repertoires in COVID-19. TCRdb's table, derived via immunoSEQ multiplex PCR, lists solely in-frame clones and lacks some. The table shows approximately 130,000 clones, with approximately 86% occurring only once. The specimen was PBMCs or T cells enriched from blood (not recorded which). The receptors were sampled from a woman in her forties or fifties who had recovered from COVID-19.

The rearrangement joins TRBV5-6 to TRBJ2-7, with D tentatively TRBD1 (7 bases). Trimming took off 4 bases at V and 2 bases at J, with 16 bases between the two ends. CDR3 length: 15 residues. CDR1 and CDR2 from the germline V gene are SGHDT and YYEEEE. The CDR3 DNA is TGTGCCAGCAGCCCTAACAGGGGAGGACCCTACGAGCAGTACTTC. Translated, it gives CASSPNRGGPYEQYF.

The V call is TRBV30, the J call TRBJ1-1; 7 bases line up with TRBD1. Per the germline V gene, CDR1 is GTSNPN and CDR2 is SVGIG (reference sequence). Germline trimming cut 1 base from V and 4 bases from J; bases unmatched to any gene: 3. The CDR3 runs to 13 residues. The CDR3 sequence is CAWSAGQSTEAFF. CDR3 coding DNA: TGTGCCTGGAGTGCGGGACAGAGCACTGAAGCTTTCTTT.

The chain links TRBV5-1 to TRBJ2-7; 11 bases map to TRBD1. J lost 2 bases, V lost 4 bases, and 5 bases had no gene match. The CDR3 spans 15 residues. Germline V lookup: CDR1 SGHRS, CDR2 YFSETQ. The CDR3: CASSTRTGGPYEQYF. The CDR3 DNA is TGCGCCAGCAGCACCCGGACAGGGGGCCCCTACGAGCAGTACTTC.

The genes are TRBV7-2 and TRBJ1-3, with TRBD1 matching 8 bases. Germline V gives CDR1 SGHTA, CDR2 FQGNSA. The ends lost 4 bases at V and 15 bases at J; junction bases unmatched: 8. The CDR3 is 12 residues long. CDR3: CASSSDRAVPYF. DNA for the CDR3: TGTGCCAGCAGCTCGGACAGGGCGGTACCATATTTT.

CDR3 protein: CASGHGLGVYEQYF. The CDR3, as DNA: TGTGCCAGCGGACACGGGCTAGGGGTTTACGAGCAGTACTTC. The genes are TRBV6-5 and TRBJ2-7; D possibly corresponds to TRBD1 (5 bases). Looked up from germline, CDR1 is MNHEY and CDR2 is SVGAGI. V dropped 8 bases and J dropped 4 bases, with 18 bases sitting between them. This CDR3 spans 14 amino acids.

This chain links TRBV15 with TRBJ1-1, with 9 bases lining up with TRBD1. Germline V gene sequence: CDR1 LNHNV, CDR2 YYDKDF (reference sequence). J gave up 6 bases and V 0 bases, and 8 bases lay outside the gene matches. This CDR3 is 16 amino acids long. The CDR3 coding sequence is TGTGCCACCAGCAGAGATGCCGAGGACAGGGGCCCTGAAGCTTTCTTT. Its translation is CATSRDAEDRGPEAFF.

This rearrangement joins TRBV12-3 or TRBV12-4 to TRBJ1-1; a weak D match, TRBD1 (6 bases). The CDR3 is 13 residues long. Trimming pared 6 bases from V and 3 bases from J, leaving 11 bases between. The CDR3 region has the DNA TGTGCCAGCAGACAAGGACAGTACACTGAAGCTTTCTTT. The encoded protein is CASRQGQYTEAFF.

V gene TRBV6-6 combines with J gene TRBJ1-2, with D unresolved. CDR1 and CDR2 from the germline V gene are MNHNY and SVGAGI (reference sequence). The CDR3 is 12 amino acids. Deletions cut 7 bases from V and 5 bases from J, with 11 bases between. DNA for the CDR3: TGTGCCAGCACCCAGGTGGTTTATGGCTACACCTTC. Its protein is CASTQVVYGYTF.

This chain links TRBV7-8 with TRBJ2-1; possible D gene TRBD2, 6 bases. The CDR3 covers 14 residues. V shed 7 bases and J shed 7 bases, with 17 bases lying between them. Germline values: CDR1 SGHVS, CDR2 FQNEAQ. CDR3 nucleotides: TGTGCCAGCACAGTAGCGGCGCGATCTAATGAGCAGTTCTTC. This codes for CASTVAARSNEQFF. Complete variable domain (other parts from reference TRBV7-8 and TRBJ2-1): GAGVSQSPRYKVAKRGQDVALRCDPISGHVSLFWYQQALGQGPEFLTYFQNEAQLDKSGLPSDRFFAERPEGSVSTLKIQRTQQEDSAVYLCASTVAARSNEQFFGPGTRLTVL.

CDR3 nucleotide sequence: TGTGCCAGCAGCCTAAGGACAGGGGTACTGAACACTGAAGCTTTCTTT. It codes for CASSLRTGVLNTEAFF. The chain employs TRBV7-2 and TRBJ1-1, with 9 bases aligning to TRBD1. The CDR3 is made up of 16 amino acids. With 5 bases clipped from V and 0 bases from J, the junction kept 7 bases outside the gene matches. Germline CDR1 and CDR2: SGHTA and FQGNSA.

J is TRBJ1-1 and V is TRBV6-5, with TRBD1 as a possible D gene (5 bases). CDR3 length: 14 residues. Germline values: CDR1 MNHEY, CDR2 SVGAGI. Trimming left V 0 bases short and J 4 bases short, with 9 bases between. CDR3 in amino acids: CASSYSKGATEAFF. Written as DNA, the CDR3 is TGTGCCAGCAGTTACTCGAAAGGGGCCACTGAAGCTTTCTTT.

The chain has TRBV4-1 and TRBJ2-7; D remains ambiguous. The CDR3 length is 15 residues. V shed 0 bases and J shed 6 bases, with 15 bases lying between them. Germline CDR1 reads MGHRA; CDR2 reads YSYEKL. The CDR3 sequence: CASSQERSQDGEQYF. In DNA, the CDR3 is TGCGCCAGCAGCCAAGAAAGGTCTCAGGATGGCGAGCAGTACTTC.

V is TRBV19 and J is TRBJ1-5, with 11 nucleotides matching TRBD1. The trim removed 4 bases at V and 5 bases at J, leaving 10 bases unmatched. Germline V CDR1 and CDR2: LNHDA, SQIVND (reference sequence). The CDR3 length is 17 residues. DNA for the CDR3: TGTGCCAGTAGTACCCCCGGACAGGGGGCCCGGTATCAGCCCCAGCATTTT. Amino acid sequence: CASSTPGQGARYQPQHF.

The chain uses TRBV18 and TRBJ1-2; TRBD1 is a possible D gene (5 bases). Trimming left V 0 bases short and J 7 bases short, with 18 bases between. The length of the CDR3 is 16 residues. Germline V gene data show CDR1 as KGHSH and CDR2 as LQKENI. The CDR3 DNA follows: TGTGCCAGCTCACCACCTATCACAGGTGACTTAGGTGGCTACACCTTC. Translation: CASSPPITGDLGGYTF. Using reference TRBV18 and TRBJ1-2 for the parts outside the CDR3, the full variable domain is NAGVMQNPRHLVRRRGQEARLRCSPMKGHSHVYWYRQLPEEGLKFMVYLQKENIIDESGMPKERFSAEFPKEGPSILRIQQVVRGDSAAYFCASSPPITGDLGGYTFGSGTRLTVV.

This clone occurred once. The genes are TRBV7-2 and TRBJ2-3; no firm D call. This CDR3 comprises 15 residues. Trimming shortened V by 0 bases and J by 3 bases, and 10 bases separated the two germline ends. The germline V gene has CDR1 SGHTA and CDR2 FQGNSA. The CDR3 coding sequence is TGTGCCAGCAGCTTAGCTCCAGGCCTAACAGATACGCAGTATTTT. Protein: CASSLAPGLTDTQYF. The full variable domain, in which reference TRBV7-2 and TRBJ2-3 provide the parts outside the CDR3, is GAGVSQSPSNKVTEKGKDVELRCDPISGHTALYWYRQSLGQGLEFLIYFQGNSAPDKSGLPSDRFSAERTGGSVSTLTIQRTQQEDSAVYLCASSLAPGLTDTQYFGPGTRLTVL.

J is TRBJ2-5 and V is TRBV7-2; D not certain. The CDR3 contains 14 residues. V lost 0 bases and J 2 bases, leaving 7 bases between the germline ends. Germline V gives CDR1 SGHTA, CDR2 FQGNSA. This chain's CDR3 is CASSLADLQETQYF. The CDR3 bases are TGTGCCAGCAGCTTAGCTGACTTACAAGAGACCCAGTACTTC.

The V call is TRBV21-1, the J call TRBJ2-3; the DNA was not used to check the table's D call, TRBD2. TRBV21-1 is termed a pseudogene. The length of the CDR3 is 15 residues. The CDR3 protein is CASSNDAGHTDTQYF. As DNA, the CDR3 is TGTGCCAGCAGCAACGACGCGGGCCACACAGATACGCAGTATTTT.

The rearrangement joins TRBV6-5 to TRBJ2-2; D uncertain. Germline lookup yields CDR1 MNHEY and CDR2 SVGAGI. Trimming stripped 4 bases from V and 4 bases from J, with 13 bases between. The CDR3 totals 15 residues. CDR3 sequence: CASSSRLDGTGELFF. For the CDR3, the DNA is TGTGCCAGCAGTTCGAGGCTAGATGGCACCGGGGAGCTGTTTTTT.

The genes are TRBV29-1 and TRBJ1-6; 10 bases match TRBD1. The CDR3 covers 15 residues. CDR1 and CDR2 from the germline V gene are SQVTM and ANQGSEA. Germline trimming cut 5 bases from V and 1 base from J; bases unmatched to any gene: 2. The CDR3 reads CSVRQGASYNSPLHF. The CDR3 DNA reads TGCAGCGTTCGACAGGGGGCATCCTATAATTCACCCCTCCACTTT. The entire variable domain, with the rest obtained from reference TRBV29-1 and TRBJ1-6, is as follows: SAVISQKPSRDICQRGTSLTIQCQVDSQVTMMFWYRQQPGQSLTLIATANQGSEATYESGFVIDKFPISRPNLTFSTLTVSNMSPEDSSIYLCSVRQGASYNSPLHFGNGTRLTVT.